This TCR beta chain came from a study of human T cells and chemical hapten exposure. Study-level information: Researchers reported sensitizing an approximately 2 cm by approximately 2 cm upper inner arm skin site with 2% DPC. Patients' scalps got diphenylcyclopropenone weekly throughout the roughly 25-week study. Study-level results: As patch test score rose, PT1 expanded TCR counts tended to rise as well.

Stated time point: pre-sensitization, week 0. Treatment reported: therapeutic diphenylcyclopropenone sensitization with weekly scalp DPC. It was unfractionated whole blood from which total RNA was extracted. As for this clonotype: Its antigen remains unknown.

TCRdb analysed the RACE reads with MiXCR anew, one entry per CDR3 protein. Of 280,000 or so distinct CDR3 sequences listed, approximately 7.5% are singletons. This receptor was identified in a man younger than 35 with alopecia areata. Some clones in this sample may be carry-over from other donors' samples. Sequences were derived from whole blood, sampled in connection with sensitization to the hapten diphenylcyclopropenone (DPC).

For the CDR3, the DNA is TGCAGCGTAAAGACAGCAAATAATTCACCCCTCCACTTT. Protein: CSVKTANNSPLHF. V is TRBV29-1 and J is TRBJ1-6, with a possible D match to TRBD1 (5 bases). This CDR3 is built from 13 residues. Trimming shortened V by 6 bases and J by 5 bases, and 11 bases separated the two germline ends. CDR1 SQVTM and CDR2 ANQGSEA come from the germline V gene.